These T cell receptor beta chains were read from a single sample in a study of shared clonotypes between healthy human individuals. Repertoires were generated with immunoSEQ multiplex PCR, while TCRdb's copy carries only in-frame clones and drops some. This sample has 1.5 million to 2.5 million clones, with 85% to 95% found just once. The material sequenced was naive CD8+ T cells sorted from blood. The receptors stem from a man between 18 and 29 years old in good health. The CDR3 runs from the conserved cysteine through the conserved F or W. Where a row states a size, it is once, few, many or the class of an expanded clone; other rows omit it.

>once|16|TRBV14
CASSPQTSGISYEQYF
>-|15|TRBV11-2
CASSFGQNPTDTQYF
>-|14|TRBV9
CASSGTDSGTEAFF
>-|13|TRBV15
CATSKTGGNTIYF
>-|17|TRBV7-8
CASSLQPPLAGIYEQYF
>-|14|TRBV5-1
CASSTKDRQETQYF
>-|13|TRBV7-8
CASSLEAEETQYF
>-|15|TRBV5-8
CASSPPGQGATEAFF
>-|11|TRBV5-4
CASSQGAEQYF
>-|12|TRBV6-5
CASTSPEETQYF
>-|16|TRBV27
CASSLVPSGVQETQYF
>-|14|TRBV6-1
CASRLRGAGYGYTF
>-|13|TRBV19
CASSRKASYEQYF
>-|16|TRBV27
CASSSLAGGYTDTQYF
>-|14|TRBV4-3
CASSSTSGSYEQYF
>-|14|TRBV2
CASTNLGDAEKLFF
>once|17|TRBV9
CASSGLGGQGASDTQYF
>-|13|TRBV19
CASSIGLMGEQYF
>-|14|TRBV4-3
CASSLSPGAYEQYF
>-|14|TRBV6-6
CASSYDGARETQYF
>-|15|TRBV4-1
CASSQERREGYEQYF
>-|14|TRBV27
CASSLRQSNQPQHF
>-|15|TRBV27
CASSSSAGGYGEQFF
>-|15|TRBV4-3
CASSQGIGSMEKLFF
>-|13|TRBV6-6
CASSEGHGYEQYF
>-|13|TRBV6-5
CASSAREGLEQFF
>-|13|TRBV30
CAWNTLGTGELFF
>-|14|TRBV11-2
CASSLQGAGYEQYF
>once|16|TRBV18
CASSPTPRTGLYEQYF